These T cell receptor beta chains were read from a single sample in a study of T cells in Graves' hyperthyroidism and ophthalmopathy. TCRdb fed the multiplex PCR reads into MiXCR, producing one record per CDR3 protein. The table has roughly 650,000 distinct CDR3 sequences, roughly a sixth seen once. The sample comprised blood. The receptors were gathered from a woman aged 40 to 50 with Graves' ophthalmopathy. The CDR3 runs from the conserved cysteine through the conserved F or W. The order of the fields is V gene, D gene, clone size, J gene, CDR3 length, CDR3 DNA, CDR3 protein. A D gene is named only where the DNA matches it firmly. Clone size is shown for a subset of rows, as once, few, many or a class of expanded clone.

>TRBV7-9|TRBD1|.|TRBJ1-1|14
TGTGCCAGCAGCTTAGGTGGGACAGGGGCTCAAGCTTTCTTT
CASSLGGTGAQAFF
>TRBV30|TRBD1|many|TRBJ1-1|15
TGTGCCTGGAGTGGCCCAGGGGGCGGATCGGCTGAAGCTTTCTTT
CAWSGPGGGSAEAFF
>TRBV6-1|TRBD2|.|TRBJ2-4|19
TGTGCCAGCAGGAACCCCCAGGGAGGGATGGGGTTGGCCAAAAACATTCAGTACTTC
CASRNPQGGMGLAKNIQYF
>TRBV7-3|.|.|TRBJ2-5|16
TGTGCCAGCAGCCTGGGACTCACCCGATACCAAGAGACCCAGTACTTC
CASSLGLTRYQETQYF
>TRBV19|.|.|TRBJ1-3|15
TGTGCCAGTAGCCGGGGCAGTCCTACTGGAAACACCATATATTTT
CASSRGSPTGNTIYF
>TRBV6-2/TRBV6-3|.|.|TRBJ2-1|16
TGTGCCAGCAGTAAAAGACTCCGGGCAGGGGACAATGAGCAGTTCTTC
CASSKRLRAGDNEQFF
>TRBV7-2|.|many|TRBJ1-5|13
TGTGCCAGCAGCCCGGAACGAAATCAGCCCCAGCATTTT
CASSPERNQPQHF
>TRBV20-1|.|many|TRBJ1-3|12
TGCAGTGCCAGGGGCTCTGGAAACACCATATATTTT
CSARGSGNTIYF
>TRBV10-3|TRBD1|many|TRBJ2-1|13
TGTGCCATCGGACAGGGGGCGTGGAATGAGCAGTTCTTC
CAIGQGAWNEQFF
>TRBV7-9|TRBD1|few|TRBJ1-1|15
TGTGCTAGCAGCCTCCGGACAGGGGCGGTCACTGAAGCTTTCTTT
CASSLRTGAVTEAFF
>TRBV27|.|many|TRBJ2-1|13
TGTGCCAGCAGTTCACCCCCCCTTAATGAGCAGTTCTTC
CASSSPPLNEQFF
>TRBV5-1|TRBD1|once|TRBJ1-4|14
TGCACCAGCAGCACAGGGGGGGGTAATGAAAAACTGTTTTTT
CTSSTGGGNEKLFF
>TRBV30|TRBD1|many|TRBJ2-7|14
TGTGCCTGGAGCCCCGGGACAGGGGTCTACGAGCAGTACTTC
CAWSPGTGVYEQYF
>TRBV11-2|.|many|TRBJ1-1|13
TGTGCCAGCAGCTTTAATTTTGAGACTGAAGCTTTCTTT
CASSFNFETEAFF
>TRBV20-1|TRBD1|.|TRBJ1-2|11
TGCAGTGCAAGTGGACAGGGAGGCTACACCTTC
CSASGQGGYTF
>TRBV28|.|few|TRBJ2-7|15
TGTGCCAGCAGTTTGGGGGGATCTCCTTCCTACGAGCAGTACTTC
CASSLGGSPSYEQYF
>TRBV10-3|TRBD1|.|TRBJ2-5|12
TGTGCCATCAGTACAGGGGAAGAGACCCGGTACTTC
CAISTGEETRYF
>TRBV7-9|.|.|TRBJ2-3|15
TGTGCCAGCAGCTTAGCCGGTCGTCGCACAGATACGCAGTATTTT
CASSLAGRRTDTQYF
>TRBV2|TRBD1|few|TRBJ2-4|16
TGTGCCAGCAGTGAAAACAGGGGGCAAGCCAAAAACATTCAGTACTTC
CASSENRGQAKNIQYF
>TRBV11-2|TRBD1|many|TRBJ2-1|14
TGTGCCAGCACCCTTAGACAGGGGGGGCATGAGCAGTTCTTC
CASTLRQGGHEQFF
>TRBV6-2/TRBV6-3|TRBD2|few|TRBJ2-1|16
TGTGCCAGCAGTTGGGGGGGATGGGGGGCCTACAATGAGCAGTTCTTC
CASSWGGWGAYNEQFF
>TRBV6-2/TRBV6-3|TRBD2|few|TRBJ2-5|14
TGTGCCAGCAGTTTAGGAAGCGGGAGTAAGACCCAGTACTTC
CASSLGSGSKTQYF
>TRBV7-9|.|few|TRBJ1-1|14
TGTGCCAGCAGCTCAAAAAGTGGGGGGGGTGAAGCTTTCTTT
CASSSKSGGGEAFF
>TRBV18|.|many|TRBJ2-5|14
TGTGCCAGCTCACCCCTGGCGCGCCAAGAGACCCAGTACTTC
CASSPLARQETQYF
>TRBV28|.|few|TRBJ2-7|15
TGTGCCAGCGGAAATGGGGGGACTGGTACCTACGAGCAGTACTTC
CASGNGGTGTYEQYF
>TRBV2|TRBD2|many|TRBJ2-2|15
TGTGCCAGCAAAAAAGCGGGAGAGAACACCGGGGAGCTGTTTTTT
CASKKAGENTGELFF
>TRBV20-1|.|.|TRBJ2-1|15
TGCAGTGCGGTTGCCGGGGGGCCGAGCTCCTACGAGCAGTTCTTC
CSAVAGGPSSYEQFF
>TRBV11-2|.|few|TRBJ2-5|14
TGTGCCAGCAGCCCTTGGGGGATTCAAGAGACCCAGTACTTC
CASSPWGIQETQYF
>TRBV12-3/TRBV12-4|.|few|TRBJ1-2|12
TGTGCCAGCAGTCCCGGATTAAGTGGCTACACCTTC
CASSPGLSGYTF
>TRBV29-1|TRBD1|few|TRBJ1-1|13
TGCAGCGGCTGGGACAGGCCGAACACTGAAGCTTTCTTT
CSGWDRPNTEAFF
>TRBV4-1|.|few|TRBJ1-4|15
TGCGCCAGCAGCCCCTGGACGGCCGCGGGTGAAAAACTGTTTTTT
CASSPWTAAGEKLFF
>TRBV20-1|TRBD2|many|TRBJ2-3|16
TGCAGTGCTATGCCGTCCGCGGGGGGACCCACAGATACGCAGTATTTT
CSAMPSAGGPTDTQYF
>TRBV20-1|TRBD1|few|TRBJ2-7|13
TGCAGTGCATACGGACAGGGGTCCTACGAGCAGTACTTC
CSAYGQGSYEQYF
>TRBV15|.|few|TRBJ1-4|16
TGTGCCACCAGCCCCCGAGGTGGAGGGACTAATGAAAAACTGTTTTTT
CATSPRGGGTNEKLFF
>TRBV11-2|.|many|TRBJ2-2|15
TGTGCCAGCTCCCCCCGAGCAGGGAACACCGGGGAGCTGTTTTTT
CASSPRAGNTGELFF
>TRBV11-2|TRBD1|many|TRBJ2-1|13
TGTGCCAGCAGTCTAGACAGGGGACATGAGCAGTTCTTC
CASSLDRGHEQFF
>TRBV7-9|.|.|TRBJ2-5|15
TGTGCCAGCAGCTTATTCGGACAGTACCAAGAGACCCAGTACTTC
CASSLFGQYQETQYF
>TRBV2|TRBD1|many|TRBJ2-3|14
TGTGCCAGCAGTGAAGAAGGGGGCCCAGGCACGCAGTATTTT
CASSEEGGPGTQYF
>TRBV7-8|TRBD2|many|TRBJ2-1|18
TGTGCCAGCGCCAAGAGCCCTAGCGGGAAAGGATCCTACAATGAGCAGTTCTTC
CASAKSPSGKGSYNEQFF
>TRBV28|.|many|TRBJ1-1|13
TGTGCCAGCAGTTTATGGAGGAACACTGAAGCTTTCTTT
CASSLWRNTEAFF